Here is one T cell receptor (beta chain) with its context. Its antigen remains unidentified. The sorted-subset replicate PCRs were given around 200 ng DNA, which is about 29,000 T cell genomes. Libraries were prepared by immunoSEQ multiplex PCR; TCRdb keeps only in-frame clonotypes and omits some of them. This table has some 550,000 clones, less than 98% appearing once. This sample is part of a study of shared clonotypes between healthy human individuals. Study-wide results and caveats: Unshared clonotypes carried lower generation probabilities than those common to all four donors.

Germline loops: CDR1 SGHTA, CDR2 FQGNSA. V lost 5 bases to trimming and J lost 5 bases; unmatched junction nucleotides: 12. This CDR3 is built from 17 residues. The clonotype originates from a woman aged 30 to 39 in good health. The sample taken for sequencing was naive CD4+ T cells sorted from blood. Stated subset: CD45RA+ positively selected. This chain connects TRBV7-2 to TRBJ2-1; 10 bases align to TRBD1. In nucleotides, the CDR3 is TGTGCCAGCAGCCCCGGGGACAGGGGATTCAAGAACAATGAGCAGTTCTTC. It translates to CASSPGDRGFKNNEQFF.